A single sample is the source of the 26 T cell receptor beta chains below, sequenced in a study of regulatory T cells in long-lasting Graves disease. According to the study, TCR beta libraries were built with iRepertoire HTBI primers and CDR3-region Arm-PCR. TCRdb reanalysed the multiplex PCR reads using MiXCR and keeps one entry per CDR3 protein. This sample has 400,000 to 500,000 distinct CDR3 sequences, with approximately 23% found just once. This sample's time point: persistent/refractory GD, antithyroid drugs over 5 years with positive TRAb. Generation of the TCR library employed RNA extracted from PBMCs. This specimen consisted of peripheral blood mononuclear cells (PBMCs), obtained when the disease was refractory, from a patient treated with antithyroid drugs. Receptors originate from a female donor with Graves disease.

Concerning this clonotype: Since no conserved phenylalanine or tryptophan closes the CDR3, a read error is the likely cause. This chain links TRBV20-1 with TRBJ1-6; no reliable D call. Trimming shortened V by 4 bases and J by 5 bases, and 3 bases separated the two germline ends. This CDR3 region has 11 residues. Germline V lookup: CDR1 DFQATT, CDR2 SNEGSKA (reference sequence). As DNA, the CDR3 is TGCAGTGCTACCCATAATTCACCCCTCCACCTT. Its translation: CSATHNSPLHL.

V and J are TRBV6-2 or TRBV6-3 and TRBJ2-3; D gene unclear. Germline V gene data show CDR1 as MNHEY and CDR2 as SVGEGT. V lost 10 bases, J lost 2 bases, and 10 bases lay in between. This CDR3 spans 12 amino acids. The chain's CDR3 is CATSSYTDTQYF. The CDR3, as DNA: TGTGCCACCTCCTCCTACACAGATACGCAGTATTTT.

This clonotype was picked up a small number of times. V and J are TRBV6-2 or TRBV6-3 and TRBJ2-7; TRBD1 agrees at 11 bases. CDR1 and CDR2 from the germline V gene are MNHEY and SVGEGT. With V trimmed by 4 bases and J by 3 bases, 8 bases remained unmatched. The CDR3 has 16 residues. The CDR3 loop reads CASSWDHGTGGYEQYF. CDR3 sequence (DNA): TGTGCCAGCAGTTGGGATCACGGGACAGGGGGCTACGAGCAGTACTTC.

The CDR3 here is CASSDRTPWGEAFF. The CDR3 DNA follows: TGTGCCAGCAGTGACAGGACACCTTGGGGTGAAGCTTTCTTT. V usage is TRBV25-1 and J usage is TRBJ1-1; D may be TRBD1 (5 bases). Germline loops: CDR1 MGHDK, CDR2 SYGVNS. The V end was cut by 3 bases, the J end by 7 bases, with 15 bases between. The CDR3 runs to 14 residues.

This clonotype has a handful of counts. The CDR3 bases are TGTGCCAGCAGCTTAGTATCGTCCGGGCCCGGTACCAATCAGCCCCAGCATTTT. As protein: CASSLVSSGPGTNQPQHF. This chain uses TRBV7-9 with TRBJ1-5, with D uncertain. The CDR3 runs to 18 residues. V was clipped by 1 base and J by 3 bases, with 19 bases between them. Germline values: CDR1 SEHNR, CDR2 FQNEAQ (reference sequence).

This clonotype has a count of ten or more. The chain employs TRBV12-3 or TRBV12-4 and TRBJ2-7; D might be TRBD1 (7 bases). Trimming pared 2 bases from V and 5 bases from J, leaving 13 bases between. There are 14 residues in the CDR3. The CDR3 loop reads CASSLFAGGHEQYF. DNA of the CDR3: TGTGCCAGCAGTTTATTCGCAGGGGGGCACGAGCAGTACTTC.

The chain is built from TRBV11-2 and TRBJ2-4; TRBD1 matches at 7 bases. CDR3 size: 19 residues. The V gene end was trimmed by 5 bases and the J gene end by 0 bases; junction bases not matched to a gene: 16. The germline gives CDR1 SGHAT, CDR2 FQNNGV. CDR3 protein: CASSLRQGLGELAKNIQYF. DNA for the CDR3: TGTGCCAGCAGCCTCAGACAGGGTTTAGGGGAACTAGCCAAAAACATTCAGTACTTC. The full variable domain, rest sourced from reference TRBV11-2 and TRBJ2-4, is EAGVAQSPRYKIIEKRQSVAFWCNPISGHATLYWYQQILGQGPKLLIQFQNNGVVDDSQLPKDRFSAERLKGVDSTLKIQPAKLEDSAVYLCASSLRQGLGELAKNIQYFGAGTRLSVL.

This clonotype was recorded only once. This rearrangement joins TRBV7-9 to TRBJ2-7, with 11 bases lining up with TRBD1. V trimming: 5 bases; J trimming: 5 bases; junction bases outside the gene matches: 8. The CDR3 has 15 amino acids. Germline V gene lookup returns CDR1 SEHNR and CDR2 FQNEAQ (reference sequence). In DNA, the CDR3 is TGTGCCAGCAGCCCCGGGACAGGGGGGGAGAACGAGCAGTACTTC. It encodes CASSPGTGGENEQYF.

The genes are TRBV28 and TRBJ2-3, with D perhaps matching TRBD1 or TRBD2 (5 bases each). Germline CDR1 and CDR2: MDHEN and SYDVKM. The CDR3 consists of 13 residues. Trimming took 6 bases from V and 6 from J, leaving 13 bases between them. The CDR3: CASRTRGRDTQYF. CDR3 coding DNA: TGTGCCAGCAGAACGAGGGGCCGTGATACGCAGTATTTT.

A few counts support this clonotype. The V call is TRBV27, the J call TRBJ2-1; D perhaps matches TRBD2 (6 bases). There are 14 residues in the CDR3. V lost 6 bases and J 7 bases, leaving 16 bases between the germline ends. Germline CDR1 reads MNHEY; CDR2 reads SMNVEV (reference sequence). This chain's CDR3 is CASRRGGGRNEQFF. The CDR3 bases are TGTGCCAGCAGAAGAGGCGGTGGGAGGAATGAGCAGTTCTTC.

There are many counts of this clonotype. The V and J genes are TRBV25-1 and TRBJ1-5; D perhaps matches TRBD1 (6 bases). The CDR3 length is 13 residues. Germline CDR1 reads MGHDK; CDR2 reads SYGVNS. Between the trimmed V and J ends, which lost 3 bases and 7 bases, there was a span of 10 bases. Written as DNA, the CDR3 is TGTGCCAGCAGTGATCCAGGGGACCAGCCCCAGCATTTT. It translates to CASSDPGDQPQHF.

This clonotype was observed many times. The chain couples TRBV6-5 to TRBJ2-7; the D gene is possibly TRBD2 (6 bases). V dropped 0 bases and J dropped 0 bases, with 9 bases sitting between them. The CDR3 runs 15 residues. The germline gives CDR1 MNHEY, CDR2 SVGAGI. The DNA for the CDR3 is TGTGCCAGCAGTTACTCGACAGCGGGCTCCTACGAGCAGTACTTC. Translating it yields CASSYSTAGSYEQYF.

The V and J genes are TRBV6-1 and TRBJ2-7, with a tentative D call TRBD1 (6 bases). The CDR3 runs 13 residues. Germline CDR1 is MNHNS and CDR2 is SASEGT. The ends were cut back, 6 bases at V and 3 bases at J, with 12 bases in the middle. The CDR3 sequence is CASRDSPGYEQYF. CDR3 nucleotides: TGTGCCAGCAGGGACAGTCCGGGCTACGAGCAGTACTTC.

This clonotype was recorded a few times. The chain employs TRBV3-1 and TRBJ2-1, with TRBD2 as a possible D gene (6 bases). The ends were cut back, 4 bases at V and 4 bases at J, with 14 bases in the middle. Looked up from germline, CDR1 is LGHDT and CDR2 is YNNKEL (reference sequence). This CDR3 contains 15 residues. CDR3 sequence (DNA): TGTGCCAGCAGCCCGATCGGGAGAGCGTACAATGAGCAGTTCTTC. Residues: CASSPIGRAYNEQFF.

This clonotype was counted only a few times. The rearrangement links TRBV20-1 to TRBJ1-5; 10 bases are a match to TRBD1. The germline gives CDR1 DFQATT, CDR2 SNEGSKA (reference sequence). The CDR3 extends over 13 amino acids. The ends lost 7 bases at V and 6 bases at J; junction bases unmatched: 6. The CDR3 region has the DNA TGCAGTGTCGTCGACAGGGGGCTTCAGCCCCAGCATTTT. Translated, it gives CSVVDRGLQPQHF.

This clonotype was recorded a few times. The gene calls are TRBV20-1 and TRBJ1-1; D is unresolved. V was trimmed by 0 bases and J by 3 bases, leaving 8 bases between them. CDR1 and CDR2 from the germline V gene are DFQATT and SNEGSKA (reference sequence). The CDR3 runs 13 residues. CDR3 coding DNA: TGCAGTGCTAGAGATCAGATGGACACTGAAGCTTTCTTT. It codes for CSARDQMDTEAFF.

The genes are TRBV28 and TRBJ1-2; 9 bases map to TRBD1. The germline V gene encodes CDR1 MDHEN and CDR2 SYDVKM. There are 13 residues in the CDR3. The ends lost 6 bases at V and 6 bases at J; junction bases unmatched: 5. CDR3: CASSTGTGNGYTF. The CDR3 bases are TGTGCCAGCAGCACCGGGACAGGGAATGGCTACACCTTC.

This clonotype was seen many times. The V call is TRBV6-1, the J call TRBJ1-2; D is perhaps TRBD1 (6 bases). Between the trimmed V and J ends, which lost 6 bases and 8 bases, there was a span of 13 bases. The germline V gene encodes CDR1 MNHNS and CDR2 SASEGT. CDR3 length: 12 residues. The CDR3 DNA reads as TGTGCCAGCAGACGGGACATTTTGGGCTACACCTTC. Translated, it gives CASRRDILGYTF.

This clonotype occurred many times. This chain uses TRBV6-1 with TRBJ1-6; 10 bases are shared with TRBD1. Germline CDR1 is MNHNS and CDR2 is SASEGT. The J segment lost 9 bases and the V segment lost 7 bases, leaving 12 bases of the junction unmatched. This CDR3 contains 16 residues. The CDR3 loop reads CASTRQGANSPSPLHF. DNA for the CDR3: TGTGCCAGCACGAGACAGGGGGCTAATTCACCTTCACCCCTCCACTTT.

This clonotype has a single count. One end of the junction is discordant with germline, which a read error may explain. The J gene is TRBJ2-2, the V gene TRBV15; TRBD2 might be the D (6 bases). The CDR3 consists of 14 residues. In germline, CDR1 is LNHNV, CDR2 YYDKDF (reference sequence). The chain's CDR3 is CATSRGVAAGGLFF. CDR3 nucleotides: TGTGCCACCAGCAGAGGGGTAGCGGCCGGGGGGCTGTTTTTT.

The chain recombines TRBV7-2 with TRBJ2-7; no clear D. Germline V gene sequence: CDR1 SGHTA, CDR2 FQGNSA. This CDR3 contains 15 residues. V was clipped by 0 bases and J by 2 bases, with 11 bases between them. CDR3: CASSLAYSSTYEQYF. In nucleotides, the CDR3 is TGTGCCAGCAGCTTAGCTTACAGTTCCACCTACGAGCAGTACTTC.

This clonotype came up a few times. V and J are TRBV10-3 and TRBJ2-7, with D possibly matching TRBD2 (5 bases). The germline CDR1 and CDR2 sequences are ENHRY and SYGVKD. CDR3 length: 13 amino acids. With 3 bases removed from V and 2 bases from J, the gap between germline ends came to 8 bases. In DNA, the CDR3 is TGTGCCATCAGTGAAGGGAGTGCCTACGAGCAGTACTTC. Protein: CAISEGSAYEQYF.

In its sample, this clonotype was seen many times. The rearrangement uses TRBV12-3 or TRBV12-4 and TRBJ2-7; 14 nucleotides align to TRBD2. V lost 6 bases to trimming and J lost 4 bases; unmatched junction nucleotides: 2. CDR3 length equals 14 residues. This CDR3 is CASRGTSGSYEQYF. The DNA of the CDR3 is TGTGCCAGCAGGGGGACTAGCGGGAGTTACGAGCAGTACTTC.

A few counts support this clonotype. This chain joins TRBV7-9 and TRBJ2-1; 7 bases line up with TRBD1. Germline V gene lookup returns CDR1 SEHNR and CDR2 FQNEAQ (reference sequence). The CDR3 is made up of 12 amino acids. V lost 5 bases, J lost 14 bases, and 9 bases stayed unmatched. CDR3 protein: CASSPTGDQEFF. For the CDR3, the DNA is TGTGCCAGCAGCCCAACAGGGGACCAAGAGTTCTTC.

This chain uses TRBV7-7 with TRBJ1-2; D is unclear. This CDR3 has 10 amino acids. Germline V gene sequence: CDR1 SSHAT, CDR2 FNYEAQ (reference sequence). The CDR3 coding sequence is TGTGCTAGGCCTCGAGGCGGCTACACCTTC. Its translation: CARPRGGYTF.

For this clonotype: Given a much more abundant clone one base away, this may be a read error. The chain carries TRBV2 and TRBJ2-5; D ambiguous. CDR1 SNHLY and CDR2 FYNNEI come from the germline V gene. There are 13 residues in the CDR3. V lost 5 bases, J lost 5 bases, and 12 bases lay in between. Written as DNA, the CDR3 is TGTGCCAGCAGTAAAGGGATCGCGGAGACCCAGTACTTC. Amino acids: CASSKGIAETQYF.